The table lists the clone carrying this TCR beta chain with many counts. The CDR3 regions of TCR beta were amplified from RNA transcripts. The primer set for the first-round RT-PCR of the TCR CDR3 was HTBI. Using its own MiXCR run on the multiplex PCR reads, TCRdb lists one record per CDR3 protein. The sample contains more than 550,000 distinct CDR3 sequences, 45% of which appear only once. Patients showing uncontrolled infection, other autoimmune disease, pregnancy or lactation were ineligible. From germline, CDR1 is SNHLY and CDR2 FYNNEI. Trimming removed 7 bases at V and 8 bases at J, with 14 bases between. The length of the CDR3 is 12 residues. This record belongs to a study of T cells in Graves' hyperthyroidism and ophthalmopathy.

The gene calls are TRBV2 and TRBJ1-2; the D is unclear. Material for sequencing was peripheral blood or thyroid tissue (not recorded which). The sequence derives from an adult man with Graves' disease, either hyperthyroidism or ophthalmopathy (not recorded which). The DNA for the CDR3 is TGTGCCAGCATCGGTCGGCGATGGGGCTACACCTTC. Protein sequence: CASIGRRWGYTF.